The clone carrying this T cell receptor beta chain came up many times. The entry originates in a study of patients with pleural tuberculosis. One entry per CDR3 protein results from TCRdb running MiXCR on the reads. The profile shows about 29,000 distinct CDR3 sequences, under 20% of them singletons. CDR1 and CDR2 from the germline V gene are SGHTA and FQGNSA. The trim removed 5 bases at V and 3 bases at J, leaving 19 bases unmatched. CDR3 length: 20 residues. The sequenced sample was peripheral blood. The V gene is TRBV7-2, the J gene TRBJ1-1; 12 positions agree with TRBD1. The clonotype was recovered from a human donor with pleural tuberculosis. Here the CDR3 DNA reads TGTGCCAGCAGCGCGCGGGACAGGGGGCGTTGGGGTCGTGGGGACACTGAAGCTTTCTTT. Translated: CASSARDRGRWGRGDTEAFF.